Only one count was recorded for the clone carrying this T cell receptor (beta chain). No antigen is known for it. The method was immunoSEQ multiplex PCR; TCRdb's version includes in-frame clones alone and lacks a portion of them. The sample consists of 36,000 or so clones, just over 90% of them appearing once. V dropped 1 base and J dropped 7 bases, with 2 bases sitting between them. Germline values: CDR1 LGHNA, CDR2 YNFKEQ. This CDR3 contains 11 residues. This entry comes from a study of monozygotic twins with cystic fibrosis. Study-level background: Library input was 2.5 to 3 micrograms of fragmented DNA, with approximately 16 PCR cycles.

Study results and caveats: Clonality was generally low (median approximately 0.0095), higher in the most severe patients.

This receptor was taken from a boy between 2 and 15 years old with cystic fibrosis. What was sequenced was blood. J is TRBJ2-1 and V is TRBV4-2; D is unresolved. The CDR3 region has the DNA TGTGCCAGCAGCCAAGGTAATGAGCAGTTCTTC. Its translation is CASSQGNEQFF.